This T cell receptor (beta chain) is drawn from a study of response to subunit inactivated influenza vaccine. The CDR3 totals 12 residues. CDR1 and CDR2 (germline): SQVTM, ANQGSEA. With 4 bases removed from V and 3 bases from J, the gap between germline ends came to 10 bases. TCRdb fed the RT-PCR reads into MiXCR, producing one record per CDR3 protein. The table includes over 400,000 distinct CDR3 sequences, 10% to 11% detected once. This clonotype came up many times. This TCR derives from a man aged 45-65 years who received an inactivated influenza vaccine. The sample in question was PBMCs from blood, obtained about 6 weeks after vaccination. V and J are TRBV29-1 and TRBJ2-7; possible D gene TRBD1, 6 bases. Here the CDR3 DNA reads TGCAGCGTTGCCGAACAGGGCTACGAGCAGTACTTC. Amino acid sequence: CSVAEQGYEQYF.